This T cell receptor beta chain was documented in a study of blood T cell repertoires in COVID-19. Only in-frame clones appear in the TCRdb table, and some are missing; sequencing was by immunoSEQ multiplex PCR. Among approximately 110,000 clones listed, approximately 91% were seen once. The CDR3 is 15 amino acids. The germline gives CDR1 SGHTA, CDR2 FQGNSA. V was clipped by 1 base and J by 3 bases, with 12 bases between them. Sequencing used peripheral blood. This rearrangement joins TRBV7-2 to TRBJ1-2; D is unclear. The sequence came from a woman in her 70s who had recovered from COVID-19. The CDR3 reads CASSLVHGLDYGYTF. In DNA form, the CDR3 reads TGTGCCAGCAGCTTAGTGCACGGGTTGGACTATGGCTACACCTTC.